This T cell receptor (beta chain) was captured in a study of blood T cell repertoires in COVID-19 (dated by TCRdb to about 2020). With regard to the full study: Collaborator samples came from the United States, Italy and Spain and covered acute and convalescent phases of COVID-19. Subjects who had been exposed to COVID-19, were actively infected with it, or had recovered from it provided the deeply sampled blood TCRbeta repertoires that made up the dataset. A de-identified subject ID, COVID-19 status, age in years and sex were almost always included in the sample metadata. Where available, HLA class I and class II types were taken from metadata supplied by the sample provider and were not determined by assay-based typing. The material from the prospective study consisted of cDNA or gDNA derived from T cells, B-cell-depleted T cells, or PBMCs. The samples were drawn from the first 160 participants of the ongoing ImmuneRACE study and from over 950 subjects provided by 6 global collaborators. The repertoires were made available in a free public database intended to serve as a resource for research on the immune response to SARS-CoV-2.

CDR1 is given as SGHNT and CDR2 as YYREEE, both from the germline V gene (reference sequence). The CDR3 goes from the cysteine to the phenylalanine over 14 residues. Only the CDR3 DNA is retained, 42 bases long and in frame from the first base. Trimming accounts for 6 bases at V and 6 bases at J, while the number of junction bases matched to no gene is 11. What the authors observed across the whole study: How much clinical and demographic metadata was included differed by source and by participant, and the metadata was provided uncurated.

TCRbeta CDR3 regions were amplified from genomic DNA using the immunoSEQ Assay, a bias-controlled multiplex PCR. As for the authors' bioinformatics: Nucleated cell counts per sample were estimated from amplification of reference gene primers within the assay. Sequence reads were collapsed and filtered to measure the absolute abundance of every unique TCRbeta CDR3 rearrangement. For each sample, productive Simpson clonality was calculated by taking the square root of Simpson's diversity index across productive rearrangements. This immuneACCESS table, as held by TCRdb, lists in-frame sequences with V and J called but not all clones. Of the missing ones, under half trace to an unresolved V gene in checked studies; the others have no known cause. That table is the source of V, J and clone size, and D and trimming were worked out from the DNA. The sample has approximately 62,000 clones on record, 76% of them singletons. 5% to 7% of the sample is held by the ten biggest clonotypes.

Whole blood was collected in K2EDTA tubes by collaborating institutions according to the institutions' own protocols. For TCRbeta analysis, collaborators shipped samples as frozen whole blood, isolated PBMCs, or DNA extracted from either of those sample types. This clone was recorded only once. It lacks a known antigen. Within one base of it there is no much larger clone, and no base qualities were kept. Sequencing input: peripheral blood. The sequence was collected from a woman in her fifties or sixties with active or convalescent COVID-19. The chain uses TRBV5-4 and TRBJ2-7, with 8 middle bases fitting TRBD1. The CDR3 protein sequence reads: CASTRQGLGSEQYF. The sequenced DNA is TGTGCCAGCACACGACAGGGGCTGGGAAGCGAGCAGTACTTC.